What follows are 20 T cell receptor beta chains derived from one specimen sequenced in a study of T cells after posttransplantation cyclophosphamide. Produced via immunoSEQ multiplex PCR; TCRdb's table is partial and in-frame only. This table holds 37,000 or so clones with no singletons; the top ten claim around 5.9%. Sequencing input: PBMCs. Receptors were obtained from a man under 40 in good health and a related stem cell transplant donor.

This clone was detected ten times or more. CDR3 loop: CAISESLQGAGELFF. CDR3 nucleotide sequence: TGTGCCATCAGTGAGTCGCTACAGGGAGCCGGGGAGCTGTTTTTT. J is TRBJ2-2 and V is TRBV10-3, with a possible D match to TRBD1 (6 bases). In germline, CDR1 is ENHRY, CDR2 SYGVKD. This CDR3 is built from 15 residues. V was trimmed by 0 bases and J by 6 bases, leaving 11 bases between them.

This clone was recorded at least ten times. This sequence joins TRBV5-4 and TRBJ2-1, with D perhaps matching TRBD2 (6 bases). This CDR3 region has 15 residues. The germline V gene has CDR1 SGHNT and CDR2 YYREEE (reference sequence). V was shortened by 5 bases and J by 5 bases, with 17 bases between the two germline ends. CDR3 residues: CASSSKGLSDNEQFF. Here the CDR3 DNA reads TGTGCCAGCAGTTCCAAGGGACTGAGTGACAATGAGCAGTTCTTC.

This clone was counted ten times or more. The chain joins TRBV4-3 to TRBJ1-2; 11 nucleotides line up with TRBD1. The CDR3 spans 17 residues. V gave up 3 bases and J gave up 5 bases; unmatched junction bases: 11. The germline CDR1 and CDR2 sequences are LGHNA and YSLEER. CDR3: CASSQRDRGSNRYGYTF. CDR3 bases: TGCGCCAGCAGCCAGCGGGACAGGGGGAGTAATAGATATGGCTACACCTTC.

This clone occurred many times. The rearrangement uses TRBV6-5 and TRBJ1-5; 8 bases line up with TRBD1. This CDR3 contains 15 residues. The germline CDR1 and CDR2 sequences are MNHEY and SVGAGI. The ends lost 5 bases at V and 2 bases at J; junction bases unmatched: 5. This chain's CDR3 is CASSNDRGGNQPQHF. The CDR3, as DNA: TGTGCCAGCAGTAACGACAGGGGTGGCAATCAGCCCCAGCATTTT.

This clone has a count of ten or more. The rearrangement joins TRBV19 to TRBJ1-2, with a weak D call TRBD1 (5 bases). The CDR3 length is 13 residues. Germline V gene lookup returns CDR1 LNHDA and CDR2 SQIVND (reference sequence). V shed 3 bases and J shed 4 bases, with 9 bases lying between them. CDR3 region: CASSIGQGYGYTF. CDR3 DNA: TGTGCCAGTAGTATTGGGCAGGGCTATGGCTACACCTTC.

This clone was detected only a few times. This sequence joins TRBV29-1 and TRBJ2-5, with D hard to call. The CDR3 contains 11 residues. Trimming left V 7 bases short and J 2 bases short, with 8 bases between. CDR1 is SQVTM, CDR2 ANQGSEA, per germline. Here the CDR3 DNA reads TGCAGCGCAGTCCCGCAAGAGACCCAGTACTTC. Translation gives CSAVPQETQYF.

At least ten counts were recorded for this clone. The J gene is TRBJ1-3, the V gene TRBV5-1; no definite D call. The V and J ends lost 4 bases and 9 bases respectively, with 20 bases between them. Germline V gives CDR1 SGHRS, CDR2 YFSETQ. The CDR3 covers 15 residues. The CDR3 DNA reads TGCGCCAGCAGCCCTGGTGGTGCGGGCTCCGGCACCATATATTTT. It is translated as CASSPGGAGSGTIYF.

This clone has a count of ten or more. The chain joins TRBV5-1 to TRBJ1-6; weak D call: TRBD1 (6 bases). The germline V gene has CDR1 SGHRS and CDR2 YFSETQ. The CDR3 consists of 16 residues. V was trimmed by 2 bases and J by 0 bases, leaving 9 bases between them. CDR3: CASSFQGSSYNSPLHF. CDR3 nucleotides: TGCGCCAGCAGCTTTCAGGGGAGCTCCTATAATTCACCCCTCCACTTT.

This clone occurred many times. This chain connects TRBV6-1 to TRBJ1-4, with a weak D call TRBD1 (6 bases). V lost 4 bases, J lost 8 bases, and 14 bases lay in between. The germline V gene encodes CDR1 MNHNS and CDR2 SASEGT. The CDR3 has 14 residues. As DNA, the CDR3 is TGTGCCAGCAGTGCACAGGGTACGGGAGAAAAACTGTTTTTT. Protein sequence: CASSAQGTGEKLFF.

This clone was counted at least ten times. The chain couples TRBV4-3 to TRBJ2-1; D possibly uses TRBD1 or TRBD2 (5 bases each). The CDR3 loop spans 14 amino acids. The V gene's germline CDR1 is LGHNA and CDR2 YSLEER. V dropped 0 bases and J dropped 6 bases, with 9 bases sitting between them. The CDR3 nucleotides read TGCGCCAGCAGCCAAGATGAGGGGCGCAATGAGCAGTTCTTC. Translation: CASSQDEGRNEQFF.

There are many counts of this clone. CDR3 protein: CATGRGANTNSPLHF. CDR3 in DNA: TGTGCCACCGGGCGAGGGGCGAATACAAATTCACCCCTCCACTTT. The V and J genes are TRBV11-1 and TRBJ1-6; tentative D call: TRBD1 (5 bases). Germline lookup yields CDR1 SGHAT and CDR2 FQDESV (reference sequence). Trimming left V 10 bases short and J 7 bases short, with 20 bases between. The CDR3 runs 15 residues.

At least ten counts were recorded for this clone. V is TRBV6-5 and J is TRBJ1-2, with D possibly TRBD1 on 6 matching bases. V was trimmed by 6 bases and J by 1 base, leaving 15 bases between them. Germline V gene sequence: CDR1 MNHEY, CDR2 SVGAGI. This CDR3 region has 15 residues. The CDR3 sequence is CASSGRVGGNYGYTF. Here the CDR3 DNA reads TGTGCCAGCAGCGGGAGGGTAGGGGGTAACTATGGCTACACCTTC.

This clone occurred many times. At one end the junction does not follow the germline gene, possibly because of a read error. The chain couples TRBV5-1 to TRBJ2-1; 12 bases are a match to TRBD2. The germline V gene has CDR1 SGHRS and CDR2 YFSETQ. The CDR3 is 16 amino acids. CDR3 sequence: CASSPELAGGHNEQFF. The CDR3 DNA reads TGTGCCAGCAGCCCTGAACTAGCGGGGGGCCACAATGAGCAGTTCTTC.

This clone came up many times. CDR3: CASSQDRGVEPQHF. The CDR3 DNA reads as TGCGCCAGCAGCCAAGATAGAGGGGTTGAGCCCCAGCATTTT. The chain is built from TRBV4-1 and TRBJ1-5; D may be TRBD1 (5 bases). Germline V lookup: CDR1 MGHRA, CDR2 YSYEKL. The length of the CDR3 is 14 residues. Trimming stripped 0 bases from V and 8 bases from J, with 11 bases between.

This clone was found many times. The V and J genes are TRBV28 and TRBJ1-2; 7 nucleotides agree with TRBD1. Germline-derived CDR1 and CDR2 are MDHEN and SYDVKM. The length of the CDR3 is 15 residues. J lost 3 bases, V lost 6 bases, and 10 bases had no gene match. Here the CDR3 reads CASRPGAQGDYGYTF. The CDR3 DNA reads TGTGCCAGCAGGCCCGGGGCCCAGGGGGACTATGGCTACACCTTC.

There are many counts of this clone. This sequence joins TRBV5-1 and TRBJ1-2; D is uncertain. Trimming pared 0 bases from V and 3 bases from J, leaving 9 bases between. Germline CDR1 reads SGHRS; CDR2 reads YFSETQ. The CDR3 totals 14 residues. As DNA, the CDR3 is TGCGCCAGCAGCTTGGCGTCAGTTTACTATGGCTACACCTTC. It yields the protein CASSLASVYYGYTF.

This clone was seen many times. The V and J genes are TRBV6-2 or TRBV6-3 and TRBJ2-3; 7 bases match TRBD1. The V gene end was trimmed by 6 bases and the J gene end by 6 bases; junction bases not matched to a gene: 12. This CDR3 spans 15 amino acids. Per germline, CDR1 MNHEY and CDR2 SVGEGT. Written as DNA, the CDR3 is TGTGCCAGCAGCAGGGGGAACCAAGGGGCGGATACGCAGTATTTT. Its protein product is CASSRGNQGADTQYF.

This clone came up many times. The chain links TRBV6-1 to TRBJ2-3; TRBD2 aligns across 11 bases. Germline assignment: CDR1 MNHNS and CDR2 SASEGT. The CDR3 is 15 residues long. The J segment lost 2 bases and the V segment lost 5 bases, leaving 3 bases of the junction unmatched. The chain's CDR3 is CASSRLAGPTDTQYF. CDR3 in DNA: TGTGCCAGCAGTAGACTAGCGGGGCCCACAGATACGCAGTATTTT.

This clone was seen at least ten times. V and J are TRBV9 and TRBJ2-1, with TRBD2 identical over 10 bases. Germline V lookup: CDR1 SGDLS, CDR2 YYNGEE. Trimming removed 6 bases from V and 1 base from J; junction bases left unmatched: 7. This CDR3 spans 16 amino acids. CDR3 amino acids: CASTSLAGDSYNEQFF. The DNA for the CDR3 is TGTGCCAGCACCTCCCTAGCGGGGGATTCCTACAATGAGCAGTTCTTC.

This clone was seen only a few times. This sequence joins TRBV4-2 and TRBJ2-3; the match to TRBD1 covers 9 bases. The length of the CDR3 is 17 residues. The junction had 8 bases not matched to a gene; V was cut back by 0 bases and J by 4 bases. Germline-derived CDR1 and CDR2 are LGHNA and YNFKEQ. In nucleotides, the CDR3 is TGTGCCAGCAGCCAAGATCGGGGACAGGGAGCACCAGATACGCAGTATTTT. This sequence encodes CASSQDRGQGAPDTQYF.